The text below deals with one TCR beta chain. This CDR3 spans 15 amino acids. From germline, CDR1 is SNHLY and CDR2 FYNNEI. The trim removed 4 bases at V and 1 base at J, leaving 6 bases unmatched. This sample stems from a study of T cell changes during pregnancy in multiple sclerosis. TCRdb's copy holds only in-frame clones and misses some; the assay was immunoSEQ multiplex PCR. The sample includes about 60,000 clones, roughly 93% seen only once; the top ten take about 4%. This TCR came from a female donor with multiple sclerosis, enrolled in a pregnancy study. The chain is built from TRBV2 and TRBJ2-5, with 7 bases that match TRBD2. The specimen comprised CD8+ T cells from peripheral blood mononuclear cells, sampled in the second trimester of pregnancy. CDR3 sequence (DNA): TGTGCCAGCAGTGCAGCTAGCGGACTCCAAGAGACCCAGTACTTC. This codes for CASSAASGLQETQYF. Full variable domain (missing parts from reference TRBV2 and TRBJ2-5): EPEVTQTPSHQVTQMGQEVILRCVPISNHLYFYWYRQILGQKVEFLVSFYNNEISEKSEIFDDQFSVERPDGSNFTLKIRSTKLEDSAMYFCASSAASGLQETQYFGPGTRLLVL.